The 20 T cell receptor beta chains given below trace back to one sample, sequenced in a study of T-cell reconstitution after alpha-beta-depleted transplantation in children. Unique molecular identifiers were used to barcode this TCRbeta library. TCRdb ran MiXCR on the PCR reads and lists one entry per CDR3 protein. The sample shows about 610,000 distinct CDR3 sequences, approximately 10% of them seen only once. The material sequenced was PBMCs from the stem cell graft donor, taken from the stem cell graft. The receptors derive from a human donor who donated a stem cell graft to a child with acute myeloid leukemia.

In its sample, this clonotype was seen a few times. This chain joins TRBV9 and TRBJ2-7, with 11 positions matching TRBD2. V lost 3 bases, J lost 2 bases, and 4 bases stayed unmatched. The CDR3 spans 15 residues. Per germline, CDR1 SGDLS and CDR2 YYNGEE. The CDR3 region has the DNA TGTGCCAGCAGCGGGGGACTAGCGGAGACCTACGAGCAGTACTTC. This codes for CASSGGLAETYEQYF. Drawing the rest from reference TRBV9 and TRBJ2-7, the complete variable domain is DSGVTQTPKHLITATGQRVTLRCSPRSGDLSVYWYQQSLDQGLQFLIQYYNGEERAKGNILERFSAQQFPDLHSELNLSSLELGDSALYFCASSGGLAETYEQYFGPGTRLTVT.

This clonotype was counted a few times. CDR3 DNA: TGTGCCAGCAGTCTCGGGACAATTTTCTTGGAGACCCAGTACTTC. Translation gives CASSLGTIFLETQYF. The chain carries TRBV6-2 or TRBV6-3 and TRBJ2-5, with D perhaps matching TRBD1 (6 bases). This CDR3 comprises 15 residues. Germline lookup yields CDR1 MNHEY and CDR2 SVGEGT. V lost 5 bases and J lost 5, with 18 bases in between.

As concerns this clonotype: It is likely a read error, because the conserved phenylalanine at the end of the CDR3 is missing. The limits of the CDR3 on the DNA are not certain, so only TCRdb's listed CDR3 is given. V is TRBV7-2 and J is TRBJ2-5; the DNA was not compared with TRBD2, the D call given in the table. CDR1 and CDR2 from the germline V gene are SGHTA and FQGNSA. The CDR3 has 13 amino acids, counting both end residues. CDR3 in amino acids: CASSLASKTTPSV.

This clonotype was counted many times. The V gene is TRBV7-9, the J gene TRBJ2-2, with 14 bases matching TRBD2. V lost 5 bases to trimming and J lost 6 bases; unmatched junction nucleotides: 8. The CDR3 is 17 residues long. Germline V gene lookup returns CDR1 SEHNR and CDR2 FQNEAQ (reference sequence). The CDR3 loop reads CASSQPGLAGVAGELFF. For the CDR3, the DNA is TGTGCCAGCAGCCAACCGGGACTAGCGGGAGTGGCCGGGGAGCTGTTTTTT.

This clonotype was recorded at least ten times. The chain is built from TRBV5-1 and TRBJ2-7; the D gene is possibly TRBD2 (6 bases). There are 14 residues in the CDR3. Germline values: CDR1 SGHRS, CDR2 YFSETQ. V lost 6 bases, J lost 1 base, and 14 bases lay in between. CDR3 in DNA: TGCGCCAGCAACCCGAGCGGAGGGTCCTACGAGCAGTACTTC. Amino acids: CASNPSGGSYEQYF.

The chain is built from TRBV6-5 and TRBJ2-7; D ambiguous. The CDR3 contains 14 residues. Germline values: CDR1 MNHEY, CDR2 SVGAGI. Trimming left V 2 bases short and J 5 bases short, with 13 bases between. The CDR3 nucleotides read TGTGCCAGCAGTTACCGGGCACTCCAGAACGAGCAGTACTTC. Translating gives CASSYRALQNEQYF.

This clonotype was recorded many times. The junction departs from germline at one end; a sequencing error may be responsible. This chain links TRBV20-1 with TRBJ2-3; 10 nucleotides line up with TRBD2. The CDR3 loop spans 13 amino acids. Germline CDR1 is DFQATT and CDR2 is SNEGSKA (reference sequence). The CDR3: CSPSGGGTDTQYF. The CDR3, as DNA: TGCAGTCCTAGCGGGGGAGGCACAGATACGCAGTATTTT.

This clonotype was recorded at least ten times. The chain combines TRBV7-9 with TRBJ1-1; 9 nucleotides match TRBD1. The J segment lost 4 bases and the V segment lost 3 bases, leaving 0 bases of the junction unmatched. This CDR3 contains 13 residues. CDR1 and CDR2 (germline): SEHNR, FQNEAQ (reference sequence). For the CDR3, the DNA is TGTGCCAGCAGCTTGGACAGGGGCACTGAAGCTTTCTTT. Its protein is CASSLDRGTEAFF.

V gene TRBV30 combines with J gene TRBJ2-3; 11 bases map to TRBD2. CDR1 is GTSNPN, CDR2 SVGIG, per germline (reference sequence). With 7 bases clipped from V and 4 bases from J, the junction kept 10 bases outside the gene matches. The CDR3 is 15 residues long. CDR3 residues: CAFKGTSGSADTQYF. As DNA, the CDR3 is TGTGCCTTTAAGGGGACTAGCGGTTCGGCAGATACGCAGTATTTT.

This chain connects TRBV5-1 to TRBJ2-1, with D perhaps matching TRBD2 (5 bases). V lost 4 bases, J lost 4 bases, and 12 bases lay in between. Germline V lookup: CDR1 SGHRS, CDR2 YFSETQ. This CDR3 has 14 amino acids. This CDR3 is CASSLGEWYNEQFF. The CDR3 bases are TGCGCCAGCAGCCTGGGAGAGTGGTACAATGAGCAGTTCTTC.

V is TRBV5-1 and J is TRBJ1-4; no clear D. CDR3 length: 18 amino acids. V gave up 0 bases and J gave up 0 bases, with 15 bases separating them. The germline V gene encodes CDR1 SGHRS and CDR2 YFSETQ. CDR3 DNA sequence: TGCGCCAGCAGCTTGGGCGCAGGAGCCTTTGCAACTAATGAAAAACTGTTTTTT. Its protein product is CASSLGAGAFATNEKLFF.

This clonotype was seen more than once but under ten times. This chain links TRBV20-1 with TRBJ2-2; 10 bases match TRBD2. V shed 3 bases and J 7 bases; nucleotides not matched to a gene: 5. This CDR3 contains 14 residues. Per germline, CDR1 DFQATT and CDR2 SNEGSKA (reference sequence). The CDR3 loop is CSASASGSGGELFF. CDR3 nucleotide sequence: TGCAGTGCTAGTGCTAGCGGGAGTGGCGGGGAGCTGTTTTTT.

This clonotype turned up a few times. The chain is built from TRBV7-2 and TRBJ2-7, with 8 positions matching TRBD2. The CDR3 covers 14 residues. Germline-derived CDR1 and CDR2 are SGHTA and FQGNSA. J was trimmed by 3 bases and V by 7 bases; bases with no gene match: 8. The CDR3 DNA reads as TGTGCCAGCACCCCCGCTGGGACTAGCTACGAGCAGTACTTC. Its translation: CASTPAGTSYEQYF.

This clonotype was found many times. The CDR3 coding sequence is TGCGCCACCTCTAGCGGAGACTCCTACAATGAGCAGTTCTTC. It codes for CATSSGDSYNEQFF. V usage is TRBV5-1 and J usage is TRBJ2-1, with 7 bases that match TRBD2. Germline lookup yields CDR1 SGHRS and CDR2 YFSETQ. J gave up 0 bases and V 9 bases, and 6 bases lay outside the gene matches. The CDR3 spans 14 residues.

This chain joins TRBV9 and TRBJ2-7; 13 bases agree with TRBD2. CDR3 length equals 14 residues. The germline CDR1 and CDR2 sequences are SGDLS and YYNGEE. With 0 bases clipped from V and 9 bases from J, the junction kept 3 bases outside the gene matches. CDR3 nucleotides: TGTGCCAGCAGCGTAGGGACTAGCGGGAGAACGCAGTACTTC. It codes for CASSVGTSGRTQYF.

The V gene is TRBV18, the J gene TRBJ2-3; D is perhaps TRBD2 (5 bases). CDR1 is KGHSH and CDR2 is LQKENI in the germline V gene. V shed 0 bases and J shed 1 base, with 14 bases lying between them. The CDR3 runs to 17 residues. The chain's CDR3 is CASSPPVVGAGTDTQYF. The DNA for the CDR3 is TGTGCCAGCTCACCACCGGTCGTGGGAGCGGGCACAGATACGCAGTATTTT.

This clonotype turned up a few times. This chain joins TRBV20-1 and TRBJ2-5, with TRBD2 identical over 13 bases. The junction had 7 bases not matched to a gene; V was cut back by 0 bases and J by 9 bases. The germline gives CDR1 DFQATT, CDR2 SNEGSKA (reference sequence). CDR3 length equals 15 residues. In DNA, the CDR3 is TGCAGTGCTAGAGATACACTAGCGGGAGGGCCGGCCCAGTACTTC. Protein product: CSARDTLAGGPAQYF.

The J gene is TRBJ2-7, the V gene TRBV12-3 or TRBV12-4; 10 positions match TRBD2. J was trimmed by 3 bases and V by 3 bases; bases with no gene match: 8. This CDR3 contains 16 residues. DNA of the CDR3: TGTGCCAGCAGTTTTTCTAGCGGGAGTTTTTTCTACGAGCAGTACTTC. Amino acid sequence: CASSFSSGSFFYEQYF.

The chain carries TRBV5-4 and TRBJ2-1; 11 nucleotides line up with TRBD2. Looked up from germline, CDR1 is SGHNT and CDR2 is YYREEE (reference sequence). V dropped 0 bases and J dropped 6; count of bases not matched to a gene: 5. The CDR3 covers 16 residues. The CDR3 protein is CASSLGGTSGPNEQFF. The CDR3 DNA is TGTGCCAGCAGCTTGGGGGGGACTAGCGGCCCCAATGAGCAGTTCTTC.

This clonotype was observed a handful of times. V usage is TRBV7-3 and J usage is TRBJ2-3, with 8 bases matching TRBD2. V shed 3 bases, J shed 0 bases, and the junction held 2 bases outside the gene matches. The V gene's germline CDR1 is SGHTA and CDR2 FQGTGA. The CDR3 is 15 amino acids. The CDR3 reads CASSFSGESTDTQYF. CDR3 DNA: TGTGCCAGCAGCTTTAGCGGGGAAAGCACAGATACGCAGTATTTT.